This T cell receptor (beta chain) was captured by sequencing in a study of T cells in localized non-small cell lung cancer (dated by TCRdb to 2019 to 2021). Turning to the overall study: T cell repertoires of approximately 250 early-stage NSCLC patients were analyzed, with tumors being compared against uninvolved tumor-adjacent lungs. All 250 or so NSCLC patients in the cohort were treatment-naive and had localized lung tumors that were resected. Of the NSCLC patients, approximately 130 were male and some 97 were female, and the mean age was approximately 66 years. What the research found in general, with its limitations: Multi-region tumor sequencing was not performed, so intratumor heterogeneity could not be excluded. Of the top 100 tumor clones, a median of approximately 60 were detected in paired uninvolved adjacent lung; roughly 29 were also among that lung's top 100. Because of the exploratory design, TCR variables were selected using unadjusted p-values without false-discovery rate correction. Higher T cell density in blood was associated with longer overall survival, whereas higher clonality in adjacent lung was associated with shorter survival. The highest T cell clonality was observed in uninvolved tumor-adjacent lung, where clonality exceeded that of tumor, suggesting that antigenic responses were more focused in uninvolved tumor-adjacent lung.

A remark on this clone: The target of this receptor is not known. The input lacks base qualities; no much larger clone sits a single base away.

The CDR3 runs 15 residues from the cysteine to the phenylalanine. This entry keeps only the CDR3 DNA: 45 bases, framed from base 1. From a lookup of the germline V gene, CDR1 and CDR2 are SGHRS and YFSETQ. Compared with germline, V lacks 1 base and J lacks 4 bases; bases without a gene match: 4. The immunoSEQ Assay was used to sequence TCR beta CDR3 regions from DNA. In the authors' own workflow: T cell density was computed as TCR beta template counts normalized to usable DNA estimated by amplifying housekeeping genes. Richness was estimated using the preseqR package, with extrapolation to 400,000 templates for PBMC samples and to 120,000 templates for tissue samples. Clonality was calculated as one minus Pielou's evenness. Tissue-enriched TCRs were identified by differential abundance testing using productive amino-acid clonotypes, minimum total count 5 and alpha 0.1. The Jaccard Index and the Morisita Overlap Index were used to measure repertoire overlap between compartments. GLIPH clustered TCR beta CDR3s with public tetramer-defined viral CDR3s; viral motifs required at least three viral sequences plus V-gene enrichment. What TCRdb holds here is the immuneACCESS table cut down to in-frame rearrangements. Part of the clones is not present; checked against another copy, under half of the missing clones reflect an unresolved V gene, and the others are unexplained. D and trimming were read from the DNA, whereas the V and J calls and clone size are those reported in that table. For this sample the table gives 1,400 to 1,500 clones, of which 25% to 35% were detected only once. The top ten hold about a fifth of the sample.

Uninvolved adjacent lung was taken at least 2 cm from the tumor margin and confirmed free of atypia by two independent pathologists. At diagnosis, peripheral blood, uninvolved tumor-adjacent lung and tumor were collected and were preserved as a mix of fresh-frozen and FFPE material. The clonotype comes from a man aged 40 to 75 with stage II squamous cell lung carcinoma. The sequence is built from TRBV5-1 and TRBJ2-5; the junction holds 10 bases that match TRBD2. The material sequenced was normal lung tissue next to the tumor, taken before any cancer treatment. The DNA sequence reads TGCGCCAGCAGCTTGTCGAGCGGGAGGGGAGAGACCCAGTACTTC. The resulting protein is CASSLSSGRGETQYF.